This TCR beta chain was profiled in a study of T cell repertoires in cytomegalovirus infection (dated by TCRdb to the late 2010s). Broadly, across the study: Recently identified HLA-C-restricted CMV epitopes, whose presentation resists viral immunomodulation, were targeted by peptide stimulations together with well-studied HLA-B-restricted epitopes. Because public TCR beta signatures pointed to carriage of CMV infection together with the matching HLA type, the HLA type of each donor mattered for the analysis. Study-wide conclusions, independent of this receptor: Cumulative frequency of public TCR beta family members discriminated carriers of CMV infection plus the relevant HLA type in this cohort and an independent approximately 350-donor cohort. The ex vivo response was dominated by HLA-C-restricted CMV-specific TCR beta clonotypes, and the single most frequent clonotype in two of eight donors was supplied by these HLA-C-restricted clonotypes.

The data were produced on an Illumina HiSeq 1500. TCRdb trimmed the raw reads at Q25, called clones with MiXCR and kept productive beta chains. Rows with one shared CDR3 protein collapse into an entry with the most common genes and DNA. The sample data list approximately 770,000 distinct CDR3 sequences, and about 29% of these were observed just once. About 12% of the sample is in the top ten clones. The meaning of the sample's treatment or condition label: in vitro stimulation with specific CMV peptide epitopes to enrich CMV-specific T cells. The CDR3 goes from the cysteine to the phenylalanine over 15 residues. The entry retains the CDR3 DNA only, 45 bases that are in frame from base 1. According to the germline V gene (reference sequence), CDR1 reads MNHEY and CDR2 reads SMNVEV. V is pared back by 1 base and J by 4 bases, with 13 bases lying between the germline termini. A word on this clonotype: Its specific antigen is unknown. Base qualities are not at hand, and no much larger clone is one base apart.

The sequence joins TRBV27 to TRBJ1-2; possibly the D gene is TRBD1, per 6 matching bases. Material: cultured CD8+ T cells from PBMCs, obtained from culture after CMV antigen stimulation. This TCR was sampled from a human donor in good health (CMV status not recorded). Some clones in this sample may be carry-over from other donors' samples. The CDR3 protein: CASSLLGTDSYGYTF. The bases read TGTGCCAGCAGTTTATTGGGGACGGACAGCTATGGCTACACCTTC.